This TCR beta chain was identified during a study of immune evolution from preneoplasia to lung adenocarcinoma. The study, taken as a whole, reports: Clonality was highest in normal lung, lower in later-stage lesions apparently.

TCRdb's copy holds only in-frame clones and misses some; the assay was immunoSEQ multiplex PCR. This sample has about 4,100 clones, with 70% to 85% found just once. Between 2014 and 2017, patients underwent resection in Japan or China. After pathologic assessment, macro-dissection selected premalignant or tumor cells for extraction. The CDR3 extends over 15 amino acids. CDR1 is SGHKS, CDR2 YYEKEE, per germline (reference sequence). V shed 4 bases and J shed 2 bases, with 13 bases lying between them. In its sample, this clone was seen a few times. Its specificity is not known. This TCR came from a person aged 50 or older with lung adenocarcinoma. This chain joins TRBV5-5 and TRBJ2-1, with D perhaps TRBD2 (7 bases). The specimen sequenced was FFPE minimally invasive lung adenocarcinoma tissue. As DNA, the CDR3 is TGTGCCAGCAGCCCTTGGGGGGGCACCTACAATGAGCAGTTCTTC. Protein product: CASSPWGGTYNEQFF.